This TCR beta chain is from a study of T cells in Graves' hyperthyroidism and ophthalmopathy. This CDR3 is built from 13 residues. Trimming took off 5 bases at V and 3 bases at J, with 7 bases between the two ends. Germline lookup yields CDR1 SGHAT and CDR2 FQNNGV. Amplification of TCR beta CDR3 regions used RNA as the template. First-round RT-PCR with HTBI primers amplified the TCR CDR3 region. TCRdb independently ran MiXCR on the multiplex PCR reads; one entry per CDR3 protein. The sample holds 540,000 or so distinct CDR3 sequences; 40% to 55% are singletons and the top ten take roughly 20%. Study results and caveats: Most thyroid clonotypes with frequency above 0.001 were detected in blood. It was a median about 6 months before onset that the model predicted ophthalmopathy. Ophthalmopathy and stable hyperthyroidism were separated by a 13 V-J model.

Diagnoses rested on clinical symptoms, serum thyroxine and TRAb, thyroid ultrasound and orbital computed tomography. Of note for this clonotype: Its specificity is not known.

The chain combines TRBV11-2 with TRBJ1-4, with D unresolved. Sequencing was carried out using peripheral blood or thyroid tissue (not recorded which). The sequence derives from an adult woman with Graves' disease, either hyperthyroidism or ophthalmopathy (not recorded which). CDR3 sequence reads: CASSRWANEKLFF. The CDR3 nucleotides are TGTGCCAGCAGCCGGTGGGCTAATGAAAAACTGTTTTTT.